Following are 32 T cell receptor beta chains from one sample sequenced in a study of shared clonotypes between healthy human individuals. The protocol was immunoSEQ multiplex PCR, while the TCRdb copy is restricted to in-frame clones and leaves out a portion. The sample carries 550,000 to 800,000 clones, 74% recorded once. Sequencing used memory CD4+ T cells sorted from blood. Indicated subset: CD45RA-negative fraction. The receptors shown here come from a woman between 25 and 40 years old in good health.

The rearrangement joins TRBV11-3 to TRBJ2-1; the match to TRBD2 covers 9 bases. V lost 1 base to trimming and J lost 9 bases; unmatched junction nucleotides: 1. Per the germline V gene, CDR1 is SGHNT and CDR2 is YENEEA. This CDR3 has 13 amino acids. The DNA for the CDR3 is TGTGCCAGCAGCTTAGTAGCGGGAGTTGAGCAGTTCTTC. Amino acids: CASSLVAGVEQFF.

The chain carries TRBV28 and TRBJ1-2; TRBD1 is a possible D gene (6 bases). Germline loops: CDR1 MDHEN, CDR2 SYDVKM. Trimming cost V 1 base and J 5 bases, with 11 bases left between them. The CDR3 is 14 residues long. The CDR3 here is CASSLFGTPYGYTF. The CDR3 bases are TGTGCCAGCAGTTTATTTGGGACACCTTATGGCTACACCTTC.

The V and J genes are TRBV6-4 and TRBJ2-1; 12 nucleotides align to TRBD2. V dropped 5 bases and J dropped 5; count of bases not matched to a gene: 4. CDR1 is MRHNA, CDR2 SNTAGT, per germline. The CDR3 extends over 15 amino acids. The CDR3 DNA reads TGTGCCAGCAGTCAACTAGCGGGAGGAGACAATGAGCAGTTCTTC. Encoded protein: CASSQLAGGDNEQFF.

V gene TRBV7-2 combines with J gene TRBJ2-2, with 12 bases matching TRBD2. In germline, CDR1 is SGHTA, CDR2 FQGNSA. The CDR3 has 16 residues. Germline trimming cut 2 bases from V and 8 bases from J; bases unmatched to any gene: 6. DNA for the CDR3: TGTGCCAGCAGCTTACCGGGACTAGCGGGTCTTGGGGAGCTGTTTTTT. Its translation is CASSLPGLAGLGELFF. The full variable domain, completed using reference TRBV7-2 and TRBJ2-2, is GAGVSQSPSNKVTEKGKDVELRCDPISGHTALYWYRQSLGQGLEFLIYFQGNSAPDKSGLPSDRFSAERTGGSVSTLTIQRTQQEDSAVYLCASSLPGLAGLGELFFGEGSRLTVL.

Details on this clone: One end of the junction is discordant with germline, which a read error may explain. The chain carries TRBV2 and TRBJ2-5; possible D gene TRBD2, 5 bases. The V gene's germline CDR1 is SNHLY and CDR2 FYNNEI. The CDR3 runs to 11 residues. The CDR3 DNA reads TGTGCCAGCAAAGCGGAAGAGATCCAGTACTTC. Its translation: CASKAEEIQYF. Supplemented by reference TRBV2 and TRBJ2-5, the full variable domain reads EPEVTQTPSHQVTQMGQEVILRCVPISNHLYFYWYRQILGQKVEFLVSFYNNEISEKSEIFDDQFSVERPDGSNFTLKIRSTKLEDSAMYFCASKAEEIQYFGPGTRLLVL.

The chain links TRBV28 to TRBJ2-6; D is perhaps TRBD2 (5 bases). Between the trimmed V and J ends, which lost 3 bases and 2 bases, there was a span of 14 bases. This CDR3 is 17 amino acids long. Per the germline V gene, CDR1 is MDHEN and CDR2 is SYDVKM. The CDR3 DNA reads as TGTGCCAGCAGTTTGCGAGGGTTGGGGACTGGGGCCAACGTCCTGACTTTC. Protein: CASSLRGLGTGANVLTF.

The chain employs TRBV5-1 and TRBJ2-7, with D perhaps TRBD2 (5 bases). Germline CDR1 and CDR2: SGHRS and YFSETQ. This CDR3 comprises 15 residues. Trimming shortened V by 1 base and J by 2 bases, and 13 bases separated the two germline ends. The CDR3 bases are TGCGCCAGCAGCTTGTCGGGTCAGAGGGCCTACGAGCAGTACTTC. It translates to CASSLSGQRAYEQYF.

In this sample, this clone turned up many times. V usage is TRBV7-6 and J usage is TRBJ2-7; the D call may be TRBD1 or TRBD2 (5 bases each). The V end was cut by 5 bases, the J end by 3 bases, with 14 bases between. Germline V CDR1 and CDR2: SGHVS, FNYEAQ. The CDR3 extends over 14 amino acids. CDR3 DNA: TGTGCCAGCAGCGAGAGGGGCTCCAACTACGAGCAGTACTTC. Translated, it gives CASSERGSNYEQYF.

About this clone itself: This may stem from a read error, because a much larger clone lies one nucleotide away. The chain couples TRBV11-3 to TRBJ2-3; no definite D call. CDR1 SGHNT and CDR2 YENEEA come from the germline V gene. The V gene lost 3 bases and the J gene lost 4 bases, with 8 bases spanning the gap. The CDR3 covers 13 residues. DNA of the CDR3: TGTGCCAGCAGCTTGGAATGGGCAGATACGCAGTATTTT. This encodes CASSLEWADTQYF.

The chain combines TRBV5-1 with TRBJ2-3; 10 bases line up with TRBD2. The junction had 8 bases not matched to a gene; V was cut back by 2 bases and J by 2 bases. Germline lookup yields CDR1 SGHRS and CDR2 YFSETQ. This CDR3 contains 17 residues. The CDR3: CASSLSVAGGSTDTQYF. The CDR3 DNA is TGCGCCAGCAGCTTATCGGTAGCGGGAGGATCCACAGATACGCAGTATTTT. Full variable domain (outside the CDR3, taken from reference TRBV5-1 and TRBJ2-3): KAGVTQTPRYLIKTRGQQVTLSCSPISGHRSVSWYQQTPGQGLQFLFEYFSETQRNKGNFPGRFSGRQFSNSRSEMNVSTLELGDSALYLCASSLSVAGGSTDTQYFGPGTRLTVL.

To note about this clone: Distinct nucleotide sequences in the sample also encode this CDR3. This chain links TRBV28 with TRBJ2-7; 7 positions match TRBD2. The germline V gene has CDR1 MDHEN and CDR2 SYDVKM. This CDR3 is 15 amino acids long. Trimming at V came to 2 bases and at J to 0 bases, leaving 4 bases not matched to a gene. The chain's CDR3 is CASSLGGSSSYEQYF. CDR3 bases: TGTGCCAGCAGTTTAGGCGGGAGTAGCTCCTACGAGCAGTACTTC.

This chain connects TRBV10-3 to TRBJ2-7; 11 nucleotides align to TRBD2. The CDR3 is 15 amino acids. After removal of 3 bases from V and 5 bases from J, the junction contained 6 bases not matched to a gene. Germline CDR1 and CDR2: ENHRY and SYGVKD. CDR3 residues: CAISDPTSGNNEQYF. The CDR3 region has the DNA TGTGCCATCAGTGATCCGACTAGCGGGAACAACGAGCAGTACTTC.

The chain carries TRBV11-2 and TRBJ2-7; D is possibly TRBD1 (5 bases). The V end lost 4 bases, the J end lost 8 bases, and 18 bases lay between the germline ends. This CDR3 is built from 14 residues. Germline V gene lookup returns CDR1 SGHAT and CDR2 FQNNGV. The CDR3: CASSSGPGMDKQYF. The CDR3 DNA reads as TGTGCCAGCAGCTCAGGACCCGGAATGGACAAGCAGTACTTC.

This CDR3 reads CASSGTSGQETQYF. The CDR3 DNA is TGCGCCAGCAGCGGAACTAGCGGGCAAGAGACCCAGTACTTC. This sequence joins TRBV5-1 and TRBJ2-5; TRBD2 matches 9 bases. With 4 bases clipped from V and 2 bases from J, the junction kept 3 bases outside the gene matches. Per the germline V gene, CDR1 is SGHRS and CDR2 is YFSETQ. CDR3 size: 14 residues.

The chain uses TRBV28 and TRBJ1-5; no reliable D call. Germline CDR1 is MDHEN and CDR2 is SYDVKM. This CDR3 comprises 10 residues. Trimming shortened V by 10 bases and J by 9 bases, and 10 bases separated the two germline ends. The CDR3 region has the DNA TGTGCCAAGACAATGAGGCCCCAGCATTTT. As protein: CAKTMRPQHF.

The CDR3 region has the DNA TGTGCCAGCACCCGCCGAGGGGTAACTGAAGCTTTCTTT. Protein product: CASTRRGVTEAFF. The chain joins TRBV27 to TRBJ1-1, with D possibly being TRBD1 (5 bases). The germline gives CDR1 MNHEY, CDR2 SMNVEV (reference sequence). The CDR3 covers 13 residues. Trimming removed 7 bases from V and 5 bases from J, with 14 bases in between.

There are many counts of this clone. This specimen includes other DNA sequences encoding the same CDR3. This chain connects TRBV4-1 to TRBJ2-5; a weak D match, TRBD2 (5 bases). V was pared by 1 base and J by 5 bases, with 14 bases between. The CDR3 has 15 amino acids. The V gene's germline CDR1 is MGHRA and CDR2 YSYEKL. The CDR3 DNA reads TGCGCCAGCAGCCAAGGGCCCGGAGGCGTGGAGACCCAGTACTTC. It translates to CASSQGPGGVETQYF.

V and J are TRBV27 and TRBJ2-1, with D perhaps TRBD1 (6 bases). The germline V gene encodes CDR1 MNHEY and CDR2 SMNVEV (reference sequence). Trimming took off 6 bases at V and 3 bases at J, with 12 bases between the two ends. The CDR3 length is 14 residues. CDR3 residues: CASRRQANYNEQFF. In nucleotides, the CDR3 is TGTGCCAGCAGAAGACAGGCAAACTACAATGAGCAGTTCTTC.

Comment on this clone: A read error may be the cause here, since a much bigger clone is one base away. The sample has other DNA sequences that encode this CDR3 too. The chain is built from TRBV30 and TRBJ2-7, with D possibly matching TRBD1 (5 bases). Deletions cut 3 bases from V and 3 bases from J, with 12 bases between. CDR3 length: 13 residues. The V gene's germline CDR1 is GTSNPN and CDR2 SVGIG (reference sequence). In DNA form, the CDR3 reads TGTGCCTGGAGGCCAGGACACCTCTACGAGCAGTACTTC. It yields the protein CAWRPGHLYEQYF.

CDR3 residues: CASSLNVIGNTEAFF. The CDR3 nucleotides read TGTGCCAGCAGCCTAAATGTGATAGGGAACACTGAAGCTTTCTTT. J is TRBJ1-1 and V is TRBV7-3; D gene uncertain. CDR3 length: 15 residues. Trimming took off 5 bases at V and 1 base at J, with 14 bases between the two ends. Germline V CDR1 and CDR2: SGHTA, FQGTGA.

This chain connects TRBV7-9 to TRBJ1-2; 7 bases are shared with TRBD1. CDR1 SEHNR and CDR2 FQNEAQ come from the germline V gene (reference sequence). The CDR3 has 14 amino acids. V gave up 4 bases and J gave up 11 bases; unmatched junction bases: 13. In DNA form, the CDR3 reads TGTGCCAGCAGCTCAGCCGGGACAGTGCAAGAGTACACCTTC. This codes for CASSSAGTVQEYTF.

CDR3 sequence: CASSPSRWYEQYF. The CDR3 nucleotides read TGCGCCAGCAGCCCGAGTAGGTGGTACGAGCAGTACTTC. V gene TRBV4-1 combines with J gene TRBJ2-7; D is ambiguous. The V end lost 4 bases, the J end lost 4 bases, and 11 bases lay between the germline ends. The CDR3 covers 13 residues. Germline CDR1 reads MGHRA; CDR2 reads YSYEKL.

J is TRBJ2-1 and V is TRBV4-1; 10 positions match TRBD2. The junction had 5 bases not matched to a gene; V was cut back by 6 bases and J by 0 bases. The CDR3 is made up of 16 amino acids. Germline assignment: CDR1 MGHRA and CDR2 YSYEKL. This chain's CDR3 is CASREAGGASYNEQFF. CDR3 DNA sequence: TGCGCCAGCAGAGAAGCGGGAGGGGCCTCCTACAATGAGCAGTTCTTC.

The gene calls are TRBV6-6 and TRBJ2-7; D may be TRBD2 (5 bases). Between the trimmed V and J ends, which lost 6 bases and 5 bases, there was a span of 17 bases. Germline loops: CDR1 MNHNY, CDR2 SVGAGI (reference sequence). This CDR3 comprises 14 residues. CDR3 coding DNA: TGTGCCAGCAGGGACTTCACCGCTCGCGACGAGCAGTACTTC. Translating gives CASRDFTARDEQYF.

This CDR3 is CATKEGFSGGAIRGYTF. As DNA, the CDR3 is TGTGCCACCAAGGAAGGGTTCTCAGGGGGCGCGATACGCGGCTACACCTTC. V gene TRBV19 combines with J gene TRBJ1-2; 8 nucleotides agree with TRBD1. The germline CDR1 and CDR2 sequences are LNHDA and SQIVND (reference sequence). The CDR3 has 17 residues. J was trimmed by 8 bases and V by 10 bases; bases with no gene match: 24.

The chain uses TRBV9 and TRBJ2-3, with a weak D call TRBD1 (7 bases). CDR1 is SGDLS, CDR2 YYNGEE, per germline. V was shortened by 1 base and J by 7 bases, with 22 bases between the two germline ends. The CDR3 is 17 residues long. The CDR3 region has the DNA TGTGCCAGCAGCGTAAGGCCTGATCTTCAGGGGGGATATACGCAGTATTTT. This codes for CASSVRPDLQGGYTQYF.

This clone was counted ten times or more. The chain uses TRBV5-5 and TRBJ1-2, with 10 bases that match TRBD1. The germline V gene encodes CDR1 SGHKS and CDR2 YYEKEE (reference sequence). The V and J ends lost 0 bases and 5 bases, in that order; junction bases with no gene match: 4. CDR3 length: 15 amino acids. The CDR3 DNA is TGTGCCAGCAGCTTGGTTGGGACAGGGGAGTATGGCTACACCTTC. Translation gives CASSLVGTGEYGYTF.

The chain has TRBV2 and TRBJ2-7, with TRBD2 identical over 8 bases. Germline V lookup: CDR1 SNHLY, CDR2 FYNNEI. With V trimmed by 0 bases and J by 1 base, 8 bases remained unmatched. The CDR3 runs to 17 residues. The CDR3 DNA reads as TGTGCCAGCAGTGAAGCGCCGGGACTAGTCTCTTCCTACGAGCAGTACTTC. Protein product: CASSEAPGLVSSYEQYF.

The rearrangement uses TRBV27 and TRBJ1-4; D not certain. The CDR3 has 14 amino acids. The V end lost 3 bases, the J end lost 6 bases, and 11 bases lay between the germline ends. Germline lookup yields CDR1 MNHEY and CDR2 SMNVEV (reference sequence). The chain's CDR3 is CASSFSRADEKLFF. The CDR3 DNA sequence: TGTGCCAGCAGTTTTTCGAGGGCTGATGAAAAACTGTTTTTT.

The sample holds one count of this clone. In DNA form, the CDR3 reads TGTGCCAGCAGTTCCCGTGGGCCCGGGGGGTACAATGAGCAGTTCTTC. Encoded protein: CASSSRGPGGYNEQFF. The chain employs TRBV6-6 and TRBJ2-1; 7 bases are shared with TRBD2. The V gene end was trimmed by 4 bases and the J gene end by 4 bases; junction bases not matched to a gene: 10. Germline V gene lookup returns CDR1 MNHNY and CDR2 SVGAGI (reference sequence). CDR3 size: 16 residues.

The chain has TRBV29-1 and TRBJ2-3, with D possibly TRBD1 on 5 matching bases. V gave up 6 bases and J gave up 0 bases, with 13 bases separating them. CDR1 is SQVTM, CDR2 ANQGSEA, per germline. The CDR3 has 14 amino acids. The CDR3 protein is CSVQRGSSTDTQYF. The CDR3 DNA reads TGCAGCGTCCAAAGGGGCTCTAGCACAGATACGCAGTATTTT.

The V and J genes are TRBV5-1 and TRBJ2-7; the D is unclear. The germline V gene has CDR1 SGHRS and CDR2 YFSETQ. This CDR3 is built from 15 residues. Trimming took off 1 base at V and 2 bases at J, with 13 bases between the two ends. CDR3 region: CASSLMDRSPYEQYF. The CDR3 DNA follows: TGCGCCAGCAGCTTGATGGATCGGAGTCCCTACGAGCAGTACTTC.